This record looks at one TCR beta chain sequence and its context. As yet, its antigen is unknown. The authors divided CD4+ cells into CD45RA+ naive and CD45RA-negative memory subsets. This entry belongs to a study of shared clonotypes between healthy human individuals. The overall study: The cohort had two women and three men, ages 18 to 49.

Method: immunoSEQ multiplex PCR; TCRdb's copy keeps in-frame clones and lacks some. The data hold 2 million to 3 million clones, with 80% to 95% observed a single time. The CDR3 covers 15 residues. Germline CDR1 is SGHAT and CDR2 is FQNNGV. The trim removed 5 bases at V and 2 bases at J, leaving 6 bases unmatched. Study-wide results and limits: Rarefaction showed that sequencing of sorted subsets was incomplete (despite large depth).

The sample comprised naive CD4+ T cells from PBMCs. Subset described: CD45RA+ positively selected. The TCR originated in a man aged 18 to 35 in good health. Some clones in this sample may be carry-over from other donors' samples. The chain employs TRBV11-2 and TRBJ2-3; 8 bases fit TRBD1. The CDR3 spells CASSPRTGYTDTQYF. In nucleotides, the CDR3 is TGTGCCAGCAGCCCGCGGACAGGGTACACAGATACGCAGTATTTT.